This T cell receptor (beta chain) emerged from a study of OX40 agonist ivuxolimab in advanced cancers. For the study at large: People who had prior anti-PD-1, anti-PD-L1 or anti-CTLA-4 therapy could take part, and under 50% had some.

Germline V gene lookup returns CDR1 SGHRS and CDR2 YFSETQ. J was trimmed by 6 bases and V by 0 bases; bases with no gene match: 8. The CDR3 is 16 residues long. Clones were read by immunoSEQ multiplex PCR, and TCRdb kept only the in-frame ones, dropping some. The table has 30,000 to 45,000 clones, more than 75% seen once. This material consisted of CD4+ or CD8+ T cells sorted from blood, taken in a trial of the OX40 agonist ivuxolimab. V and J are TRBV5-1 and TRBJ1-5, with 8 bases identical to TRBD1. This sequence originates from an adult with an advanced solid tumor such as melanoma, head and neck, liver or kidney cancer. The CDR3 spells CASSLDGQGASQPQHF. For the CDR3, the DNA is TGCGCCAGCAGCTTGGATGGACAGGGCGCCAGTCAGCCCCAGCATTTT.